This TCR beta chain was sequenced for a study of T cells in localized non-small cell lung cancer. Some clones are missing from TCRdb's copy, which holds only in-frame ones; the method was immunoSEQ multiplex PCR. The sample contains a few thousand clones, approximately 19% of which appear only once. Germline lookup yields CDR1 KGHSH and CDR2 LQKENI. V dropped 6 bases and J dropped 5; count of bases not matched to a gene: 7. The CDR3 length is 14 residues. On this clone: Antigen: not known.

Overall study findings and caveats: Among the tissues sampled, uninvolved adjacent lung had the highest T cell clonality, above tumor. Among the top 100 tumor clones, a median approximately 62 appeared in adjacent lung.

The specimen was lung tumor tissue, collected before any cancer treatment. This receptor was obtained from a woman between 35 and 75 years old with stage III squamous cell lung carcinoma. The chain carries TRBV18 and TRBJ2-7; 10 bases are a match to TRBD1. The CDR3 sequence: CASSRDRGNHEQYF. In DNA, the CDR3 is TGTGCCAGCTCCAGGGACAGGGGTAACCACGAGCAGTACTTC.